This TCR beta chain was obtained from a study of CD8 T cells in ankylosing spondylitis. The study's findings and limits: For ankylosing spondylitis blood, a TCR beta motif of under 10 highly homologous variants appeared characteristic.

This clonotype was seen just once. The antigen is unknown. TCRdb recomputed calls from the 5' RACE reads with MiXCR, one row per CDR3 protein. The data contain about 540,000 distinct CDR3 sequences, 10% to 15% of them singletons. The germline V and J ends were trimmed by 1 base and 3 bases, with 8 bases remaining between them. The CDR3 has 14 residues. Germline assignment: CDR1 SGHDN and CDR2 FVKESK. Sequenced sample: blood, either unsorted or a sorted T cell fraction (not recorded which). This TCR was recovered from a male donor with ankylosing spondylitis. The genes are TRBV14 and TRBJ2-3, with unresolved D. The CDR3 region has the DNA TGTGCCAGCAGCCAAGTTATTTCGACAGATACGCAGTATTTT. It specifies CASSQVISTDTQYF.